The clone carrying this T cell receptor (beta chain) was seen ten or more times. Its antigen is undetermined. Previously described methods and listed TCR primers were used for bulk TCR libraries. TCRdb re-called the PCR reads through MiXCR, storing one row per CDR3 protein. The table has hundreds of thousands of distinct CDR3 sequences, just under 20% seen once. The CDR3 has 15 amino acids. The V end was cut by 1 base, the J end by 8 bases, with 12 bases between. Per the germline V gene, CDR1 is MNHEY and CDR2 is SMNVEV (reference sequence). This sample stems from a study of molecular identifiers for immune sequencing clone quantification. General study results and limits: Underestimated sizes of highly expanded clones could result from identical TCR molecules that share a barcode.

The sequencing sample was made of naive CD8+ T cells from blood, with Jurkat cell RNA spiked in. The subset denotes: FACS-sorted CD8+CD4-CCR7+CD45RA+ naive T cells. This receptor was taken from a human donor in good health. Some libraries in this study had Jurkat cell RNA spiked in. V is TRBV27 and J is TRBJ2-6, with D possibly being TRBD2 (7 bases). The CDR3 DNA reads TGTGCCAGCAGTTTATATGGGGGGGGCCCCAACGTCCTGACTTTC. It codes for CASSLYGGGPNVLTF.